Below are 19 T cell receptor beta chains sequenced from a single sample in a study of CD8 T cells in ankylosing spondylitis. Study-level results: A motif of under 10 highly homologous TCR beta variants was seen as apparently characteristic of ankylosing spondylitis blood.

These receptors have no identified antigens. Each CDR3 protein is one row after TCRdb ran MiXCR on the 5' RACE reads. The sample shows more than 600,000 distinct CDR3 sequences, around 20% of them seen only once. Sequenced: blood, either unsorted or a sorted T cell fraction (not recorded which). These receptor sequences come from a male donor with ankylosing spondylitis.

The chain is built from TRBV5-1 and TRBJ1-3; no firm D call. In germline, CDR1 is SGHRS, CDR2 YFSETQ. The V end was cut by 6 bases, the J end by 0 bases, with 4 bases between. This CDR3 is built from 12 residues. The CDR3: CASMDSGNTIYF. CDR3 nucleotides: TGCGCCAGCATGGACTCTGGAAACACCATATATTTT.

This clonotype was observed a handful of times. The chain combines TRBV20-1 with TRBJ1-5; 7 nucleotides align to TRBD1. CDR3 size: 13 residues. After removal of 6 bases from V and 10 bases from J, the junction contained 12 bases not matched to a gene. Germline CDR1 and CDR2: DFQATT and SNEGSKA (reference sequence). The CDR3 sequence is CSAKRSRGGPQHF. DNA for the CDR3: TGCAGTGCCAAGAGGAGCAGGGGGGGTCCCCAGCATTTT.

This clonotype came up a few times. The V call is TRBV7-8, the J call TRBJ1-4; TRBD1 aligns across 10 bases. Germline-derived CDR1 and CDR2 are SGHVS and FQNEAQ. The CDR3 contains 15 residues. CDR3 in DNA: TGTGCAGTGGGGACAGGGGCTGCAACTAATGAAAAACTGTTTTTT. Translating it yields CAVGTGAATNEKLFF. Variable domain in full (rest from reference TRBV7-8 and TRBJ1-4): GAGVSQSPRYKVAKRGQDVALRCDPISGHVSLFWYQQALGQGPEFLTYFQNEAQLDKSGLPSDRFFAERPEGSVSTLKIQRTQQEDSAVYLCAVGTGAATNEKLFFGSGTQLSVL.

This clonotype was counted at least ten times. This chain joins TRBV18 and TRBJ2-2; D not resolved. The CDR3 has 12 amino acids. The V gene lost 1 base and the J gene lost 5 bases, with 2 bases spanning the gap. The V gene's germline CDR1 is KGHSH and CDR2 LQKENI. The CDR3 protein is CASSPQTGELFF. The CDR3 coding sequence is TGTGCCAGCTCACCACAGACCGGGGAGCTGTTTTTT.

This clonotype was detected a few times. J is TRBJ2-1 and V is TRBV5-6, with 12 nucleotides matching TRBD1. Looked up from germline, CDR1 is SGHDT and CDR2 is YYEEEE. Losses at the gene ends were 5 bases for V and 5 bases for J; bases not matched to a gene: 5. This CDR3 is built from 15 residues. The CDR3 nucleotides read TGTGCCAGCAGAACCGGGACAGGGGGCCACAATGAGCAGTTCTTC. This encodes CASRTGTGGHNEQFF.

This chain's CDR3 is CASSPARSTDTQYF. The CDR3 bases are TGTGCCAGCTCACCCGCGCGGAGCACAGATACGCAGTATTTT. The chain recombines TRBV18 with TRBJ2-3; D gene uncertain. With 3 bases removed from V and 0 bases from J, the gap between germline ends came to 7 bases. This CDR3 comprises 14 residues. Germline lookup yields CDR1 KGHSH and CDR2 LQKENI.

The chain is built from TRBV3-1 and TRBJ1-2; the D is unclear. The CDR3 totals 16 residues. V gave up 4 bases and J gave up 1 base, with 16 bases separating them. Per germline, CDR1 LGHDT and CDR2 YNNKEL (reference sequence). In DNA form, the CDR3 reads TGTGCCAGCAGCCCGACGCTCGCGGCGCGTAACTATGGCTACACCTTC. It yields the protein CASSPTLAARNYGYTF. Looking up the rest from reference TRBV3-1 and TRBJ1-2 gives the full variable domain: DTAVSQTPKYLVTQMGNDKSIKCEQNLGHDTMYWYKQDSKKFLKIMFSYNNKELIINETVPNRFSPKSPDKAHLNLHINSLELGDSAVYFCASSPTLAARNYGYTFGSGTRLTVV.

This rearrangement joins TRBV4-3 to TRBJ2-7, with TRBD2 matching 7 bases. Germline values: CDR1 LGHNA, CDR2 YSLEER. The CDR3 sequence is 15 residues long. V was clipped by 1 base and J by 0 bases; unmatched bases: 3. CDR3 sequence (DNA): TGCGCCAGCAGCCAAGGGGGGGAGGGCTCCTACGAGCAGTACTTC. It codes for CASSQGGEGSYEQYF.

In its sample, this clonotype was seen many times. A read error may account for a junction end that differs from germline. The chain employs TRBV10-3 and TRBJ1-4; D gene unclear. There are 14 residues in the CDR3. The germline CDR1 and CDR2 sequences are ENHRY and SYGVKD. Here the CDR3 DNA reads TGTGCCATCAGTGAGTCGGAAGCTAAGGAAAAACTGTTTTTT. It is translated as CAISESEAKEKLFF.

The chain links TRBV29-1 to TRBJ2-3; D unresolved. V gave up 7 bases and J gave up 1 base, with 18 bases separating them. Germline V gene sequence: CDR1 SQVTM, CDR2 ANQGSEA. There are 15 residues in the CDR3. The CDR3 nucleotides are TGCAGCGCTGATCCAACTACCTGGGGCACAGATACGCAGTATTTT. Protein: CSADPTTWGTDTQYF.

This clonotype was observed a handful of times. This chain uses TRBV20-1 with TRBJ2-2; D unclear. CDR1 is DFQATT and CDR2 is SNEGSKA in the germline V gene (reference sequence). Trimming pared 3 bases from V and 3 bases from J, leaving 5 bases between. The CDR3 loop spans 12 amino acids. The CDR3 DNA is TGCAGTGCTAGGCTGGACACCGGGGAGCTGTTTTTT. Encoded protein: CSARLDTGELFF.

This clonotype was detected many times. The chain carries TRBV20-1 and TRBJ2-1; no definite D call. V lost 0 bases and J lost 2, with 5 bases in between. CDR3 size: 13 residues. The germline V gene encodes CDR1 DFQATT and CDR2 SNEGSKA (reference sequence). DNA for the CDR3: TGCAGTGCTAGAGAAGACACCTACAATGAGCAGTTCTTC. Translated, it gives CSAREDTYNEQFF.

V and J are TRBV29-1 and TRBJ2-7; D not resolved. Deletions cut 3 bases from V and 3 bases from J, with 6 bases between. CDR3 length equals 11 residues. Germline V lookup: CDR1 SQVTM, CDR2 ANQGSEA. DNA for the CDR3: TGCAGCGTTGAGAAGGGCTACGAGCAGTACTTC. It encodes CSVEKGYEQYF.

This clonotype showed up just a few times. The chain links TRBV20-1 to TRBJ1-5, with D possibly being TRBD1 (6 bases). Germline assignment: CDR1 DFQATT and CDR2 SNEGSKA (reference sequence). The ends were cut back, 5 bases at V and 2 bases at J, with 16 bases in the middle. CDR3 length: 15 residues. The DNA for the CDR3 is TGCAGTGCTGGAAAAACAGGGAACGGCAATCAGCCCCAGCATTTT. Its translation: CSAGKTGNGNQPQHF.

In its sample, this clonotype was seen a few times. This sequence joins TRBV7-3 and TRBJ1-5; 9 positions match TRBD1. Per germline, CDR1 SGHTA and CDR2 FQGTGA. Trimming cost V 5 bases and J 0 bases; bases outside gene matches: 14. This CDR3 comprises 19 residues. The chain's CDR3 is CASSTRDRVGRGSNQPQHF. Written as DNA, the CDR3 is TGTGCCAGCAGCACTCGGGACAGGGTCGGGAGAGGTAGCAATCAGCCCCAGCATTTT.

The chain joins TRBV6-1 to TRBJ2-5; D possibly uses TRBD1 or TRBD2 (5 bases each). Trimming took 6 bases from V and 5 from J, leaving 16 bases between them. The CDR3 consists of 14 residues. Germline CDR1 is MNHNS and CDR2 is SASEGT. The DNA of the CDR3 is TGTGCCAGCAGGGCAGTCGGGGCCGGGGAGACCCAGTACTTC. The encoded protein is CASRAVGAGETQYF.

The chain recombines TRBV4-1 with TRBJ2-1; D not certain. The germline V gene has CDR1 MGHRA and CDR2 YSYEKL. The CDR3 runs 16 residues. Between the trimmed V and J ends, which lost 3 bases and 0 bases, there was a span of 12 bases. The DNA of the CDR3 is TGCGCCAGCAGCCACATCCACAGTAGCTCCTACAATGAGCAGTTCTTC. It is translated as CASSHIHSSSYNEQFF.

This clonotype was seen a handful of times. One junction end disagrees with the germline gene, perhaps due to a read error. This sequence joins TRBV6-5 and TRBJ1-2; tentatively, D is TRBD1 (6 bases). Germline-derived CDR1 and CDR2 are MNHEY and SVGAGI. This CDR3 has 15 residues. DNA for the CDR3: TGTGCCAGCACTTACCGGGACCCTCTAGGGGGTGGCTACACCTTC. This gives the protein CASTYRDPLGGGYTF.

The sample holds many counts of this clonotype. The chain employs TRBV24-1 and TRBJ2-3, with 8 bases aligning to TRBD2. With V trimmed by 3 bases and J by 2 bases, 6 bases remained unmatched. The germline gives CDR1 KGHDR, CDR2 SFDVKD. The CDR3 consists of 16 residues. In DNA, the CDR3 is TGTGCCACCAGTGATACAGTCGGGAGGGACACAGATACGCAGTATTTT. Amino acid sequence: CATSDTVGRDTDTQYF.